This record looks at one T cell receptor beta chain sequence and its context. Its antigen is still unknown. Qualities for individual bases were not recorded, and no much larger clone is one base off. The library was obtained by the immunoSEQ multiplex PCR assay. The clones in this table, taken by TCRdb from immuneACCESS, are in-frame only. Not every clone is retained; where verified, under half of the shortfall comes from an unresolved V gene, and the cause of the rest is unknown. The sample table lists approximately 580,000 clones, around 78% of them with a count of one. Together, the top ten hold 0.013% of the sample. This record comes from a study of shared T cell receptors in the human thymus (dated by TCRdb to the early 2020s). As for the study more broadly: The study examined how self-reactive, shared T-cell receptor alpha chains are generated in the human thymus.

CDR1 is given as SGHRS and CDR2 as YFSETQ, both from the germline V gene. Taken from cysteine to phenylalanine, the CDR3 has 14 residues. Only the CDR3 DNA stays, 42 bases, in frame from base 1. The junction shows trimming of 5 bases on V and 6 bases on J, plus 16 bases between the germline ends. The same specimen was also included in a second study, on human thymus T cells. As noted in the second study: In Finland, the donors were immunologically healthy infants who were having open corrective cardiac surgery for congenital heart defects. The thymus tissue came from surgical resects taken out during corrective cardiac surgery. V and J gene segment usage appeared biased in both thymic and peripheral blood repertoires. According to the related research, thymic TCR repertoires were highly overlapping among unrelated individuals. The study described the TCR alpha and beta repertoires in roughly 8 infant thymus samples and a few matching peripheral blood samples. The infant donors were roughly 7 to 244 days old, and the cohort included several males and a couple of females. Thymocytes were mechanically released from the tissue and were stored as pellets of about 9.5-31 million cells at -70 degrees C. A QIAsymphony instrument was used to extract genomic DNA from frozen cell pellets. TCRB and TCRAD loci were amplified from a standardized quantity of quality-controlled genomic DNA using the immunoSEQ multiplex PCR assay. The amplicons spanned the V(D)J region and were long enough to cover the CDR3 and allow V and J genes to be identified. Amplicon sequencing was performed on an Illumina platform through the commercial immunoSEQ service. Primer bias and sequencing errors were corrected using previously described methods, and TCRAD and TCRB definitions followed the IMGT database. immunoSEQ Analyzer 3.0 and VDJTools were used for repertoire analysis, which covered basic statistics, V/J segment usage, diversity estimates, rarefaction and pairwise overlap. To estimate diversity, the Chao1, ChaoE, Efron-Thisted, Shannon and inverse Simpson indices were applied, and diversity was also estimated on datasets down-sampled to the smallest sample. Repertoire overlap was determined by strict matching of CDR3 nucleotide sequence, V gene and J gene, and Jaccard-based multidimensional scaling clustering was applied. On average, roughly 890,000 unique TCRB clonotypes were obtained from thymus samples, compared with around 78,000 from blood samples.

The specimen sequenced was thymocytes. The sequence was obtained from a boy under three years old with a congenital heart defect. Donor details come from another sample of the same person, matched by shared clones. The chain employs TRBV5-1 and TRBJ2-3, and TRBD2 may be the D gene, going by 6 matching bases. This receptor carries the CDR3 CASSGRTREDTQYF. The nucleotide sequence is given as TGCGCCAGCAGTGGGAGGACTCGGGAGGATACGCAGTATTTT.